This T cell receptor beta chain was sequenced during a study of patients and donors after allogeneic stem cell transplantation. On this clonotype: Just one base apart from a much larger clone, this may be a read error.

TCRdb reprocessed the RT-PCR reads with MiXCR, giving one entry per CDR3 protein. This repertoire shows roughly 880,000 distinct CDR3 sequences, more than 15% found once; its top ten account for around 6%. Germline CDR1 is LNHNV and CDR2 is YYDKDF (reference sequence). Unmatched junction bases numbered 2, after V lost 0 bases and J lost 1 base. CDR3 size: 15 residues. This TCR derives from a human donor who was either an allogeneic HSCT recipient or a stem cell or donor lymphocyte infusion donor (not recorded which). It is not recorded whose cells these are; they may come from a transplant donor. The material sequenced was blood, either unsorted or a sorted T cell fraction (not recorded which). The chain is built from TRBV15 and TRBJ2-5, with TRBD1 matching 7 bases. CDR3 nucleotide sequence: TGTGCCACCAGCAGAGATGACAGGGTCCAAGAGACCCAGTACTTC. Translation: CATSRDDRVQETQYF.